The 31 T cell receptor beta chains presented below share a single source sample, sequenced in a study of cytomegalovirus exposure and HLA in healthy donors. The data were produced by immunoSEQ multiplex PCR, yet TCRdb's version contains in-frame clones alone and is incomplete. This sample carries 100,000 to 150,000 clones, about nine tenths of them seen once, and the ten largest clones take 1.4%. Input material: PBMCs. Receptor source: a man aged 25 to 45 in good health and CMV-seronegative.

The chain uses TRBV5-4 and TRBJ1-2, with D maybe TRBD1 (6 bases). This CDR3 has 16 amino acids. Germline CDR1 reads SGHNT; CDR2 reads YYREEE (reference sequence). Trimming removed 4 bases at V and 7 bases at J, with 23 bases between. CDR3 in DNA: TGTGCCAGCAGCCGTCAGACAGGACCACCTGCAGGTGGCTACACCTTC. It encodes CASSRQTGPPAGGYTF.

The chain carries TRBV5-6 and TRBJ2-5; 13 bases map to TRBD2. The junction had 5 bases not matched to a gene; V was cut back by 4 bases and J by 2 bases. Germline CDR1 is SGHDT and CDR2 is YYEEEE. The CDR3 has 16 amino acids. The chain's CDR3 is CASSPRLAGGQETQYF. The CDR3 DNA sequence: TGTGCCAGCAGCCCAAGACTAGCGGGAGGTCAAGAGACCCAGTACTTC.

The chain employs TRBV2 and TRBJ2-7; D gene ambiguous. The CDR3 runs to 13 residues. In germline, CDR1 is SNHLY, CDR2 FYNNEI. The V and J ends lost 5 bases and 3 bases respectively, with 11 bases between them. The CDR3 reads CASSNRLYYEQYF. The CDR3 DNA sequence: TGTGCCAGCAGTAATCGACTCTACTACGAGCAGTACTTC.

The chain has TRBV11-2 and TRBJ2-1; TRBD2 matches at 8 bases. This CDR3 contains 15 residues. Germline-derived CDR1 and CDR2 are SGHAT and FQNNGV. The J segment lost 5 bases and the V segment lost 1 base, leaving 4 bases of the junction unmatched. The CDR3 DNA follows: TGTGCCAGCAGCTTAGTCCAGCGGGGGAACAATGAGCAGTTCTTC. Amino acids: CASSLVQRGNNEQFF.

The CDR3 protein is CATSRDASGAGDTQYF. In DNA form, the CDR3 reads TGTGCCACCAGCAGAGATGCTAGCGGAGCGGGGGATACGCAGTATTTT. This sequence joins TRBV15 and TRBJ2-3; TRBD2 agrees at 7 bases. Germline V gene data show CDR1 as LNHNV and CDR2 as YYDKDF (reference sequence). The CDR3 sequence is 16 residues long. With 0 bases clipped from V and 6 bases from J, the junction kept 9 bases outside the gene matches.

CDR3: CASSQDRKGLYEQYF. The CDR3 DNA reads as TGCGCCAGCAGCCAAGATAGAAAGGGGTTATACGAGCAGTACTTC. The V and J genes are TRBV4-3 and TRBJ2-7; D might be TRBD1 (5 bases). With 0 bases removed from V and 4 bases from J, the gap between germline ends came to 13 bases. CDR1 is LGHNA and CDR2 is YSLEER in the germline V gene. This CDR3 region has 15 residues.

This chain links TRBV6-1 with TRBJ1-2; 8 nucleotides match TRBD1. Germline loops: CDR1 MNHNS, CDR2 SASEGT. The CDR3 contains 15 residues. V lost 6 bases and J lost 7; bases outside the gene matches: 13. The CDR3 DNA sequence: TGTGCCAGCAGCACCCAGTCGGACAGGGCGGGTGGCTACACCTTC. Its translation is CASSTQSDRAGGYTF.

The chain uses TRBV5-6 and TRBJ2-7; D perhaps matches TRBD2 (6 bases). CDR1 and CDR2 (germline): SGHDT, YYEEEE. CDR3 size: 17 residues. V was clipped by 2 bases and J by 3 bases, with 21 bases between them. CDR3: CASSFEGKVPGGYEQYF. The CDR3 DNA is TGTGCCAGCAGCTTTGAAGGGAAGGTCCCCGGGGGCTACGAGCAGTACTTC.

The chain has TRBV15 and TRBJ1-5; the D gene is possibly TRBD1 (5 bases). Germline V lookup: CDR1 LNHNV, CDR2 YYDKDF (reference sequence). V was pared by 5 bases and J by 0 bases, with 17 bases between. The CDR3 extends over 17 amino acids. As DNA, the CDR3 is TGTGCCACCAGCTCCTTGGAAAGGGGATATAGCAATCAGCCCCAGCATTTT. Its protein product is CATSSLERGYSNQPQHF.

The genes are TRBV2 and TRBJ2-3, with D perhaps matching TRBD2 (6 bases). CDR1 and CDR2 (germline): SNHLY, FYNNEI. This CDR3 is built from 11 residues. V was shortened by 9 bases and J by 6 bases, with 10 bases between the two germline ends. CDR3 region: CARETSDTQYF. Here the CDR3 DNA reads TGTGCCAGGGAAACTAGCGATACGCAGTATTTT.

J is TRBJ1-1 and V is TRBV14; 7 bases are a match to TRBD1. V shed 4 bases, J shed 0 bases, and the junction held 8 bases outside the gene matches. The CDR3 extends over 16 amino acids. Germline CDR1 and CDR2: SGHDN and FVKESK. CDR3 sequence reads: CASSRWTGEMNTEAFF. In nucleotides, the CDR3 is TGTGCCAGCAGCCGATGGACAGGAGAAATGAACACTGAAGCTTTCTTT.

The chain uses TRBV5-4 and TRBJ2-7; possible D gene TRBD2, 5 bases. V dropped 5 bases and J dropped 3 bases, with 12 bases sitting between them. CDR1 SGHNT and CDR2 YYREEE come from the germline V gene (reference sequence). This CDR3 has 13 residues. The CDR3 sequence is CASSSRADYEQYF. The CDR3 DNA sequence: TGTGCCAGCAGTTCGCGGGCCGACTACGAGCAGTACTTC.

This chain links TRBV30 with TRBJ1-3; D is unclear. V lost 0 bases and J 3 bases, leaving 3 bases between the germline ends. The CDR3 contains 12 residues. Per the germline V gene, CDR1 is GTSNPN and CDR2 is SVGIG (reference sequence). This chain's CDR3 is CAWSVLGNTIYF. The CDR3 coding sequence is TGTGCCTGGAGTGTACTTGGAAACACCATATATTTT.

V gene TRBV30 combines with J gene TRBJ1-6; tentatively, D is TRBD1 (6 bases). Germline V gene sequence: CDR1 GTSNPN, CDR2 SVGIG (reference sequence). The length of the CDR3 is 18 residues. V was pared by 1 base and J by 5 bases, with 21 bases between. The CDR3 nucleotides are TGTGCCTGGAGTGGAACACGGGACACCGTCCCGGATAATTCACCCCTCCACTTT. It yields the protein CAWSGTRDTVPDNSPLHF.

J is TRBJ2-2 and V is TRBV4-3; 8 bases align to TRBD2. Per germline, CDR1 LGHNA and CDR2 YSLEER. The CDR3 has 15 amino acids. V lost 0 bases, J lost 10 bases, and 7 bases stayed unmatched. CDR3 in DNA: TGCGCCAGCAGCCAAGAATCAGCGGGAGTGTCGGAGCTGTTTTTT. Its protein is CASSQESAGVSELFF.

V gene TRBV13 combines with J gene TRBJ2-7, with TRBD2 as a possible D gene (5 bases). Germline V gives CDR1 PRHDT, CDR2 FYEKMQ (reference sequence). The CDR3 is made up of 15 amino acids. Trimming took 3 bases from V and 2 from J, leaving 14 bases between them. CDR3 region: CASSFKTGDTYEQYF. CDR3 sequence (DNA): TGTGCCAGCAGCTTCAAGACCGGGGATACCTACGAGCAGTACTTC.

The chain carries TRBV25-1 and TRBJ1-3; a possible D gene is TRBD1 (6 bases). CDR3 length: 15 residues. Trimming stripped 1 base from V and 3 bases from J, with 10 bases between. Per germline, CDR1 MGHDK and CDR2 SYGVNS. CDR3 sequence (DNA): TGTGCCAGCAGTGAATTCGCAGGGGATGGAAACACCATATATTTT. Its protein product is CASSEFAGDGNTIYF.

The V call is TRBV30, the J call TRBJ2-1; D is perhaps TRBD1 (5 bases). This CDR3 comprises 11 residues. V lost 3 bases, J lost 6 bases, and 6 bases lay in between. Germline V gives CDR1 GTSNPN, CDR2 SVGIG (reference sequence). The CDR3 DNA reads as TGTGCCTGGAGAAGGGGCAATGAGCAGTTCTTC. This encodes CAWRRGNEQFF.

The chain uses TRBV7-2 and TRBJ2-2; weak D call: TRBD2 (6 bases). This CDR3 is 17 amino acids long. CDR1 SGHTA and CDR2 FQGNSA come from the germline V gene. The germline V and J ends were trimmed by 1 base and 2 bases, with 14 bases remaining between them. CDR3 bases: TGTGCCAGCAGCTTAGGAAGCGGGCGGAAAAACACCGGGGAGCTGTTTTTT. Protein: CASSLGSGRKNTGELFF.

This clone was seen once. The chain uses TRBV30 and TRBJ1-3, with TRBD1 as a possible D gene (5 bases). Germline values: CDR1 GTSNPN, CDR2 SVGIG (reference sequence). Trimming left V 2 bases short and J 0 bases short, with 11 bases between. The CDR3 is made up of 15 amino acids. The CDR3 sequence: CAWSPDNNSGNTIYF. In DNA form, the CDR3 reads TGTGCCTGGAGTCCGGACAACAACTCTGGAAACACCATATATTTT.

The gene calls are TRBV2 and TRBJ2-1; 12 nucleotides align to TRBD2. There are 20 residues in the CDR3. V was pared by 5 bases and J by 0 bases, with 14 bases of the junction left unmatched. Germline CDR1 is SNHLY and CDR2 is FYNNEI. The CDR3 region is CASSIAGLAGRGSSYNEQFF. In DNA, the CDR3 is TGTGCCAGCAGTATCGCCGGACTAGCGGGGAGAGGAAGCTCCTACAATGAGCAGTTCTTC.

DNA of the CDR3: TGTGCCAGTAGTCCCGGGTATCAGTACGAAAAACTGTTTTTT. Translated, it gives CASSPGYQYEKLFF. The chain recombines TRBV19 with TRBJ1-4; D is undetermined. Germline values: CDR1 LNHDA, CDR2 SQIVND (reference sequence). Trimming shortened V by 5 bases and J by 8 bases, and 15 bases separated the two germline ends. CDR3 length: 14 amino acids.

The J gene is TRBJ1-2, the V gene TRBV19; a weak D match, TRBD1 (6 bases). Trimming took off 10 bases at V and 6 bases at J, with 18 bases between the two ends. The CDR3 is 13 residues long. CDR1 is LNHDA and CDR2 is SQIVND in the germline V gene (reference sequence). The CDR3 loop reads CATHPGRGDGYTF. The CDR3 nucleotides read TGTGCCACTCACCCCGGCAGGGGCGATGGCTACACCTTC.

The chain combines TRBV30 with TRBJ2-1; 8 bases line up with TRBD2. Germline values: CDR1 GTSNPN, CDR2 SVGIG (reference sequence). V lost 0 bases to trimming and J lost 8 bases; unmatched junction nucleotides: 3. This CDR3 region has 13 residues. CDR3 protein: CAWSVPLADEQFF. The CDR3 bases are TGTGCCTGGAGTGTACCACTAGCGGATGAGCAGTTCTTC.

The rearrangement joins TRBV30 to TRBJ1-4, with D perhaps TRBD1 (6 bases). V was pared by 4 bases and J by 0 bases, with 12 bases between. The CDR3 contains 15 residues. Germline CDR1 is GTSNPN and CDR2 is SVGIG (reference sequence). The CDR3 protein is CAWTRGLATNEKLFF. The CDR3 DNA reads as TGTGCCTGGACCAGGGGTCTTGCAACTAATGAAAAACTGTTTTTT.

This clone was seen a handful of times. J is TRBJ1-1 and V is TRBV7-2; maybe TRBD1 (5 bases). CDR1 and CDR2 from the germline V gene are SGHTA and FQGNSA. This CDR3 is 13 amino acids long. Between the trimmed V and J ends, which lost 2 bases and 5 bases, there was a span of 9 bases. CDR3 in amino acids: CASSLRDRTEAFF. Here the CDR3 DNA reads TGTGCCAGCAGCTTAAGAGACAGAACTGAAGCTTTCTTT.

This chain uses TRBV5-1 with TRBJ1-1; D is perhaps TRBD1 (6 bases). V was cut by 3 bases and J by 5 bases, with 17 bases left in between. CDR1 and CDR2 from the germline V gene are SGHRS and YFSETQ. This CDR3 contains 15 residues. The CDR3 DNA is TGCGCCAGCAGCTCGACCTCGGGGGGCTTAACTGAAGCTTTCTTT. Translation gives CASSSTSGGLTEAFF.

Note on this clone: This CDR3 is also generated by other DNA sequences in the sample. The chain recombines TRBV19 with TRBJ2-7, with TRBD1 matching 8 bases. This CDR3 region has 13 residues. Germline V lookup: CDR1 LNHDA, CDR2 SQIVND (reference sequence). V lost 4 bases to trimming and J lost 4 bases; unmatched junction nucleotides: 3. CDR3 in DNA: TGTGCCAGTAGTACCGGACAGGGTTACGAGCAGTACTTC. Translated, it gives CASSTGQGYEQYF.

CDR3 amino acids: CASSLDPGGETDTQYF. CDR3 nucleotides: TGCGCCAGCAGCTTGGATCCGGGGGGCGAGACAGATACGCAGTATTTT. The chain joins TRBV5-1 to TRBJ2-3; D may be TRBD2 (7 bases). V was clipped by 0 bases and J by 3 bases, with 14 bases between them. Germline values: CDR1 SGHRS, CDR2 YFSETQ. The CDR3 consists of 16 residues. Looking up the rest from reference TRBV5-1 and TRBJ2-3 gives the full variable domain: KAGVTQTPRYLIKTRGQQVTLSCSPISGHRSVSWYQQTPGQGLQFLFEYFSETQRNKGNFPGRFSGRQFSNSRSEMNVSTLELGDSALYLCASSLDPGGETDTQYFGPGTRLTVL.

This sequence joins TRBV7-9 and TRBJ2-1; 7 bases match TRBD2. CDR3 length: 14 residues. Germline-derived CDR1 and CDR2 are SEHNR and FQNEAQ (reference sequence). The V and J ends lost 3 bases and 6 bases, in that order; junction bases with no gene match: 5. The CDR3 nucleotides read TGTGCCAGCAGCTTGGAGCGGGACCGCAATGAGCAGTTCTTC. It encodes CASSLERDRNEQFF. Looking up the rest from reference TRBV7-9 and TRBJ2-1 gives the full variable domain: DTGVSQNPRHKITKRGQNVTFRCDPISEHNRLYWYRQTLGQGPEFLTYFQNEAQLEKSRLLSDRFSAERPKGSFSTLEIQRTEQGDSAMYLCASSLERDRNEQFFGPGTRLTVL.

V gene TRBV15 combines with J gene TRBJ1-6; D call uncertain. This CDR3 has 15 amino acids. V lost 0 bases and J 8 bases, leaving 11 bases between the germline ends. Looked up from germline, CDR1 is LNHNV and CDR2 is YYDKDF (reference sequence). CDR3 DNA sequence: TGTGCCACCAGCAGAGATGGGTCCGGGGATTCACCCCTCCACTTT. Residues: CATSRDGSGDSPLHF.